This entry lists 13 T cell receptor beta chains sequenced from one sample in a study of T cell repertoires in cytomegalovirus infection. The antigens these receptors bind are not known. TCRdb redid the calling of the reads with MiXCR, one entry per CDR3 protein. The data hold fewer than 850,000 distinct CDR3 sequences, with about 27% observed a single time. Sample: cultured CD8+ T cells from PBMCs, taken from culture after CMV antigen stimulation. Source of these receptors: a human donor in good health (CMV status not recorded). Some clones in this sample may be carry-over from other donors' samples.

J is TRBJ2-1 and V is TRBV6-1, with 8 bases that match TRBD2. CDR3 length equals 19 residues. The germline CDR1 and CDR2 sequences are MNHNS and SASEGT. After removal of 7 bases from V and 4 bases from J, the junction contained 21 bases not matched to a gene. The CDR3 region has the DNA TGTGCCAGCACCCCCAACTTTGCGGCGGGGGGACCTGATTACAATGAGCAGTTCTTC. This gives the protein CASTPNFAAGGPDYNEQFF.

Points on this clonotype: The junction shows a germline mismatch at one end, possibly a read error. The genes are TRBV7-6 and TRBJ2-1, with 10 positions matching TRBD2. Germline CDR1 is SGHVS and CDR2 is FNYEAQ. This CDR3 is 15 amino acids long. The CDR3, as DNA: TGTGCTAGCAGCTTAGCTAGCGGGGGCGAGTACGAGCAGTTCTTC. Translated, it gives CASSLASGGEYEQFF.

DNA of the CDR3: TGTGCCAGCAGTTTCCTCTTGAGGGGAACCTTCACCCTCCACTTT. It codes for CASSFLLRGTFTLHF. This chain joins TRBV28 and TRBJ1-6, with a possible D match to TRBD1 (5 bases). V was pared by 3 bases and J by 14 bases, with 20 bases between. Germline-derived CDR1 and CDR2 are MDHEN and SYDVKM. The CDR3 is made up of 15 amino acids.

The chain carries TRBV6-5 and TRBJ1-1; 7 bases agree with TRBD1. V was pared by 6 bases and J by 2 bases, with 6 bases of the junction left unmatched. Per the germline V gene, CDR1 is MNHEY and CDR2 is SVGAGI. The length of the CDR3 is 14 residues. In DNA form, the CDR3 reads TGTGCCAGCAGCTCGACAGGGTTTAACACTGAAGCTTTCTTT. This encodes CASSSTGFNTEAFF.

The V gene is TRBV12-3 or TRBV12-4, the J gene TRBJ2-5; 8 nucleotides agree with TRBD2. V was clipped by 7 bases and J by 5 bases; unmatched bases: 12. CDR3 length equals 15 residues. This chain's CDR3 is CASTFGGGWQETQYF. Written as DNA, the CDR3 is TGTGCCAGCACTTTCGGCGGGGGGTGGCAGGAGACCCAGTACTTC.

This chain links TRBV7-8 with TRBJ2-2; TRBD1 is a possible D gene (5 bases). The length of the CDR3 is 14 residues. Trimming removed 5 bases at V and 5 bases at J, with 12 bases between. CDR1 and CDR2 (germline): SGHVS, FQNEAQ. The DNA of the CDR3 is TGTGCCAGCAGCCTATTCCAGGGAACCGGGGAGCTGTTTTTT. The encoded protein is CASSLFQGTGELFF.

A few counts support this clonotype. V usage is TRBV6-1 and J usage is TRBJ2-7, with TRBD1 matching 11 bases. The CDR3 has 14 amino acids. Losses at the gene ends were 4 bases for V and 3 bases for J; bases not matched to a gene: 2. CDR1 is MNHNS and CDR2 is SASEGT in the germline V gene. CDR3 region: CASSGGQGVYEQYV. For the CDR3, the DNA is TGTGCCAGCAGTGGGGGACAGGGGGTCTACGAGCAGTACGTC.

The chain links TRBV6-2 or TRBV6-3 to TRBJ2-2; 9 positions agree with TRBD2. CDR3 size: 17 residues. With V trimmed by 2 bases and J by 6 bases, 10 bases remained unmatched. Germline values: CDR1 MNHEY, CDR2 SVGEGT. The CDR3 loop reads CASSYLAGTSYPGELFF. The DNA of the CDR3 is TGTGCCAGCAGTTACCTGGCCGGGACTAGCTATCCCGGGGAGCTGTTTTTT.

The chain is built from TRBV7-9 and TRBJ1-1; D possibly corresponds to TRBD1 (5 bases). There are 15 residues in the CDR3. The V end was cut by 4 bases, the J end by 3 bases, with 15 bases between. Germline V gives CDR1 SEHNR, CDR2 FQNEAQ (reference sequence). The CDR3 spells CASSSTGVRDTEAFF. CDR3 DNA: TGTGCCAGCAGCTCAACAGGTGTTAGGGACACTGAAGCTTTCTTT.

J is TRBJ1-1 and V is TRBV4-1, with D perhaps TRBD1 (5 bases). From germline, CDR1 is MGHRA and CDR2 YSYEKL. This CDR3 region has 15 residues. Trimming took 3 bases from V and 0 from J, leaving 11 bases between them. This CDR3 reads CASSQWGGLNTEAFF. CDR3 in DNA: TGCGCCAGCAGCCAGTGGGGGGGTTTGAACACTGAAGCTTTCTTT.

This clonotype was found many times. The rearrangement links TRBV12-3 or TRBV12-4 to TRBJ1-5; tentatively, D is TRBD1 (6 bases). The CDR3 is made up of 15 amino acids. Deletions cut 6 bases from V and 2 bases from J, with 14 bases between. CDR3 nucleotide sequence: TGTGCCAGCAGCAAAGGGGGTTTCCGCAATCAGCCCCAGCATTTT. This gives the protein CASSKGGFRNQPQHF.

In this sample, this clonotype turned up a few times. The V gene is TRBV5-5, the J gene TRBJ2-1, with 10 bases that match TRBD1. Germline V gene sequence: CDR1 SGHKS, CDR2 YYEKEE (reference sequence). Trimming removed 4 bases from V and 12 bases from J; junction bases left unmatched: 16. There are 16 residues in the CDR3. This CDR3 is CASSRLDRGLLGGQFF. The CDR3 nucleotides read TGTGCCAGCAGCCGATTAGACAGGGGGCTTTTGGGAGGGCAGTTCTTC.

The chain is built from TRBV29-1 and TRBJ1-1; D is undetermined. CDR3 length equals 10 residues. The V and J ends lost 4 bases and 5 bases respectively, with 5 bases between them. The germline gives CDR1 SQVTM, CDR2 ANQGSEA. The CDR3 region is CSVALTEAFF. CDR3 sequence (DNA): TGCAGCGTTGCATTGACTGAAGCTTTCTTT. The whole variable domain, filled in from reference TRBV29-1 and TRBJ1-1, reads SAVISQKPSRDICQRGTSLTIQCQVDSQVTMMFWYRQQPGQSLTLIATANQGSEATYESGFVIDKFPISRPNLTFSTLTVSNMSPEDSSIYLCSVALTEAFFGQGTRLTVV.